Listed here are 31 T cell receptor beta chains from one sample, sequenced in a study of blood T cell repertoires in COVID-19. Assay: immunoSEQ multiplex PCR; the TCRdb copy retains only in-frame clones and omits some. The sample carries 120,000 to 150,000 clones, about nine tenths recorded once. The sequenced sample consisted of peripheral blood. The source is a human donor in a cohort sampled during active COVID-19.

J is TRBJ2-7 and V is TRBV7-2; 10 bases map to TRBD2. CDR1 is SGHTA and CDR2 is FQGNSA in the germline V gene. This CDR3 spans 18 amino acids. J gave up 2 bases and V 4 bases, and 14 bases lay outside the gene matches. In DNA, the CDR3 is TGTGCCAGCAGCTCCCGATCCTCAACTAGCGGGACTGCCTACGAGCAGTACTTC. Amino acids: CASSSRSSTSGTAYEQYF.

CDR3 coding DNA: TGTGCCAGCAGTCGTCCGGGACAGGCTTCAGAGACCCAGTACTTC. Translated: CASSRPGQASETQYF. The V and J genes are TRBV28 and TRBJ2-5; 8 bases are shared with TRBD1. This CDR3 region has 15 residues. V was pared by 5 bases and J by 4 bases, with 9 bases of the junction left unmatched. Germline CDR1 and CDR2: MDHEN and SYDVKM.

The rearrangement links TRBV28 to TRBJ2-3; D unresolved. Germline values: CDR1 MDHEN, CDR2 SYDVKM. This CDR3 has 14 amino acids. V was trimmed by 4 bases and J by 6 bases, leaving 14 bases between them. The CDR3 DNA sequence: TGTGCCAGCAGTTCAGATTTTTCGAGGGATACGCAGTATTTT. Translation: CASSSDFSRDTQYF.

This chain joins TRBV6-2 or TRBV6-3 and TRBJ1-5, with D hard to call. In germline, CDR1 is MNHEY, CDR2 SVGEGT. This CDR3 contains 16 residues. V shed 0 bases and J shed 4 bases, with 13 bases lying between them. The CDR3 is CASSYSTLGNNQPQHF. The DNA for the CDR3 is TGTGCCAGCAGTTACTCGACTCTCGGGAATAATCAGCCCCAGCATTTT.

This chain joins TRBV6-5 and TRBJ2-3; D unclear. V lost 6 bases and J lost 5, with 12 bases in between. The CDR3 covers 13 residues. The germline gives CDR1 MNHEY, CDR2 SVGAGI. The CDR3 bases are TGTGCCAGCAGCGCCGAGAGGAAAGATACGCAGTATTTT. Translating it yields CASSAERKDTQYF.

This clone was recorded once. The chain recombines TRBV7-2 with TRBJ2-7; 10 bases are a match to TRBD1. This CDR3 has 14 amino acids. Germline V gene lookup returns CDR1 SGHTA and CDR2 FQGNSA. Losses at the gene ends were 5 bases for V and 4 bases for J; bases not matched to a gene: 5. The CDR3 nucleotides are TGTGCCAGCAGCGTAGGGACAGGGGAATACGAGCAGTACTTC. This translates into CASSVGTGEYEQYF. Filled out from reference TRBV7-2 and TRBJ2-7, the complete variable domain reads GAGVSQSPSNKVTEKGKDVELRCDPISGHTALYWYRQSLGQGLEFLIYFQGNSAPDKSGLPSDRFSAERTGGSVSTLTIQRTQQEDSAVYLCASSVGTGEYEQYFGPGTRLTVT.

This sequence joins TRBV28 and TRBJ1-5; D may be TRBD1 (5 bases). Trimming cost V 6 bases and J 3 bases, with 9 bases left between them. The germline gives CDR1 MDHEN, CDR2 SYDVKM. This CDR3 spans 13 amino acids. The CDR3, as DNA: TGTGCCAGCAGACAGGACACCAATCAGCCCCAGCATTTT. Its translation: CASRQDTNQPQHF.

The chain carries TRBV10-3 and TRBJ2-7; tentatively, D is TRBD2 (6 bases). V lost 5 bases and J lost 5, with 16 bases in between. CDR1 and CDR2 (germline): ENHRY, SYGVKD. The CDR3 length is 14 residues. In DNA, the CDR3 is TGTGCCATCAGTCCCGGGACTGGACCCAACGAGCAGTACTTC. Encoded protein: CAISPGTGPNEQYF.

The chain joins TRBV5-1 to TRBJ1-1; D not certain. Trimming removed 0 bases from V and 0 bases from J, with 15 bases in between. CDR1 is SGHRS, CDR2 YFSETQ, per germline. The CDR3 covers 17 residues. The CDR3 nucleotides read TGCGCCAGCAGCTTGGAGTCGGGTGTCACTATGAACACTGAAGCTTTCTTT. It translates to CASSLESGVTMNTEAFF.

The V and J genes are TRBV6-4 and TRBJ2-2; D is possibly TRBD1 (6 bases). Germline values: CDR1 MRHNA, CDR2 SNTAGT. V was trimmed by 4 bases and J by 1 base, leaving 10 bases between them. The CDR3 is made up of 15 amino acids. The CDR3 nucleotides read TGTGCCAGCAGTGCGACACAGGGGAACACCGGGGAGCTGTTTTTT. Its translation: CASSATQGNTGELFF.

This sequence joins TRBV7-3 and TRBJ2-2; 7 bases align to TRBD1. Looked up from germline, CDR1 is SGHTA and CDR2 is FQGTGA. The CDR3 contains 18 residues. V shed 4 bases, J shed 1 base, and the junction held 12 bases outside the gene matches. CDR3 in DNA: TGTGCCAGCAGCTCAACCGTCGCTCGGGACAGGAACACCGGGGAGCTGTTTTTT. This sequence encodes CASSSTVARDRNTGELFF.

Points on this clone: Relative to the germline gene, one junction end is altered; a read error may explain this. The same CDR3 also results from other DNA sequences found in this sample. This chain joins TRBV27 and TRBJ2-5; D is possibly TRBD2 (5 bases). CDR1 and CDR2 (germline): MNHEY, SMNVEV (reference sequence). This CDR3 is 16 amino acids long. CDR3 nucleotides: TGTGCTAGCAGCCCACTTGATACTAGAGGTGGTGAGACCCAGTACTTC. It specifies CASSPLDTRGGETQYF.

This clone was seen only once. This chain connects TRBV7-2 to TRBJ2-7; TRBD1 matches at 9 bases. The CDR3 sequence is 14 residues long. With V trimmed by 5 bases and J by 3 bases, 5 bases remained unmatched. Germline loops: CDR1 SGHTA, CDR2 FQGNSA. The CDR3 DNA follows: TGTGCCAGCAGCCTCCGGGACAGGGACTACGAGCAGTACTTC. This codes for CASSLRDRDYEQYF.

The chain links TRBV6-1 to TRBJ2-1, with 10 bases fitting TRBD2. Per germline, CDR1 MNHNS and CDR2 SASEGT. Trimming cost V 4 bases and J 8 bases; bases outside gene matches: 11. The CDR3 runs 16 residues. Here the CDR3 DNA reads TGTGCCAGCAGTGTAGGTCTAGCGGGAGAATGGGATGAGCAGTTCTTC. Its protein is CASSVGLAGEWDEQFF.

The chain couples TRBV28 to TRBJ2-7, with TRBD1 identical over 9 bases. The CDR3 runs 14 residues. The germline V gene has CDR1 MDHEN and CDR2 SYDVKM. Germline trimming cut 6 bases from V and 5 bases from J; bases unmatched to any gene: 8. The CDR3 spells CASSPAGTGNEQYF. The CDR3 DNA reads as TGTGCCAGCAGCCCGGCCGGGACAGGGAACGAGCAGTACTTC. Full variable domain (missing parts from reference TRBV28 and TRBJ2-7): DVKVTQSSRYLVKRTGEKVFLECVQDMDHENMFWYRQDPGLGLRLIYFSYDVKMKEKGDIPEGYSVSREKKERFSLILESASTNQTSMYLCASSPAGTGNEQYFGPGTRLTVT.

The chain links TRBV5-5 to TRBJ2-7; tentatively, D is TRBD1 (6 bases). The CDR3 consists of 13 residues. V lost 6 bases, J lost 2 bases, and 12 bases lay in between. CDR1 and CDR2 (germline): SGHKS, YYEKEE (reference sequence). The DNA of the CDR3 is TGTGCCAGCATCCTGGACAGAGCCTACGAGCAGTACTTC. Translating it yields CASILDRAYEQYF.

The chain combines TRBV5-8 with TRBJ2-7; D remains unclear. The CDR3 is made up of 11 amino acids. Trimming cost V 5 bases and J 3 bases, with 6 bases left between them. CDR1 is SGHTS and CDR2 is YDEGEE in the germline V gene. CDR3 in DNA: TGTGCCAGCAGAAGAGACTACGAGCAGTACTTC. Translation: CASRRDYEQYF.

This chain joins TRBV24-1 and TRBJ2-2; a weak D match, TRBD2 (6 bases). From germline, CDR1 is KGHDR and CDR2 SFDVKD. Deletions cut 8 bases from V and 2 bases from J, with 14 bases between. The CDR3 totals 15 residues. The CDR3 DNA follows: TGTGCCACCAACAACGGGGGTGCCAACACCGGGGAGCTGTTTTTT. Its protein product is CATNNGGANTGELFF.

This clone has ten or more counts. CDR3 sequence: CASSPPGVQGPLNYGYTF. CDR3 bases: TGTGCCAGCAGCCCCCCCGGGGTACAGGGCCCCCTGAATTATGGCTACACCTTC. This chain connects TRBV7-9 to TRBJ1-2; maybe TRBD1 (6 bases). V dropped 5 bases and J dropped 5 bases, with 27 bases sitting between them. The CDR3 is made up of 18 amino acids. Germline V gives CDR1 SEHNR, CDR2 FQNEAQ (reference sequence). Complete variable domain (other parts from reference TRBV7-9 and TRBJ1-2): DTGVSQNPRHKITKRGQNVTFRCDPISEHNRLYWYRQTLGQGPEFLTYFQNEAQLEKSRLLSDRFSAERPKGSFSTLEIQRTEQGDSAMYLCASSPPGVQGPLNYGYTFGSGTRLTVV.

The chain employs TRBV10-2 and TRBJ2-1, with TRBD2 matching over 8 bases. The CDR3 totals 16 residues. J lost 4 bases, V lost 3 bases, and 8 bases had no gene match. From germline, CDR1 is WSHSY and CDR2 SAAADI. Here the CDR3 DNA reads TGCGCCAGCAGTGACGGTAGCGGGGTAATTTACAATGAGCAGTTCTTC. Its protein product is CASSDGSGVIYNEQFF.

V usage is TRBV19 and J usage is TRBJ2-2, with D unresolved. Trimming took off 7 bases at V and 7 bases at J, with 13 bases between the two ends. CDR1 is LNHDA and CDR2 is SQIVND in the germline V gene (reference sequence). The CDR3 is made up of 13 amino acids. DNA of the CDR3: TGTGCCAGTAAAGGTTCGGAGCACGGGGAGCTGTTTTTT. Its translation: CASKGSEHGELFF.

The genes are TRBV18 and TRBJ1-1; TRBD1 is a possible D gene (6 bases). The CDR3 contains 16 residues. V gave up 3 bases and J gave up 2 bases, with 16 bases separating them. Germline CDR1 and CDR2: KGHSH and LQKENI. In DNA, the CDR3 is TGTGCCAGCTCACCGCGTGAGACAGGCGGAAACACTGAAGCTTTCTTT. It translates to CASSPRETGGNTEAFF.

V gene TRBV28 combines with J gene TRBJ2-1, with D perhaps matching TRBD2 (6 bases). CDR3 size: 18 residues. V was clipped by 7 bases and J by 4 bases, with 26 bases between them. Germline CDR1 and CDR2: MDHEN and SYDVKM. The CDR3 loop reads CASNLIPGGQGPYNEQFF. The CDR3 DNA sequence: TGTGCCAGCAATTTGATCCCCGGGGGTCAGGGACCATACAATGAGCAGTTCTTC.

The chain has TRBV3-1 (or the pseudogene TRBV3-2) and TRBJ2-5, with TRBD2 matching over 13 bases. J gave up 2 bases and V 0 bases, and 12 bases lay outside the gene matches. The CDR3 totals 20 residues. CDR1 is LGHDT, CDR2 YNNKEL, per germline (reference sequence). The CDR3 sequence is CASSQDSRTSGGRDQETQYF. Written as DNA, the CDR3 is TGTGCCAGCAGCCAAGATTCAAGGACTAGCGGGGGCCGGGATCAAGAGACCCAGTACTTC.

The V and J genes are TRBV6-2 or TRBV6-3 and TRBJ1-1; no reliable D call. The CDR3 is 13 residues long. CDR1 and CDR2 from the germline V gene are MNHEY and SVGEGT. With 3 bases removed from V and 3 bases from J, the gap between germline ends came to 8 bases. CDR3 region: CASSYTGYTEAFF. The DNA for the CDR3 is TGTGCCAGCAGTTATACGGGATACACTGAAGCTTTCTTT.

The chain couples TRBV7-9 to TRBJ1-2, with 9 bases identical to TRBD1. There are 17 residues in the CDR3. Germline V CDR1 and CDR2: SEHNR, FQNEAQ (reference sequence). J was trimmed by 5 bases and V by 5 bases; bases with no gene match: 15. The CDR3 region has the DNA TGTGCCAGCAGCCCATTTCAACAGGGGGCGCGCTCTTATGGCTACACCTTC. Residues: CASSPFQQGARSYGYTF. Filled out from reference TRBV7-9 and TRBJ1-2, the complete variable domain reads DTGVSQNPRHKITKRGQNVTFRCDPISEHNRLYWYRQTLGQGPEFLTYFQNEAQLEKSRLLSDRFSAERPKGSFSTLEIQRTEQGDSAMYLCASSPFQQGARSYGYTFGSGTRLTVV.

This clone has a count of ten or more. The chain combines TRBV2 with TRBJ2-1; 9 bases align to TRBD1. V lost 5 bases to trimming and J lost 2 bases; unmatched junction nucleotides: 4. Per germline, CDR1 SNHLY and CDR2 FYNNEI. This CDR3 spans 15 amino acids. The CDR3 region has the DNA TGTGCCAGCAGTTTAGGACAGGGGACCTACAATGAGCAGTTCTTC. Its protein product is CASSLGQGTYNEQFF.

This clone turned up a few times. The chain uses TRBV6-5 and TRBJ2-7; TRBD1 matches 7 bases. V shed 7 bases, J shed 1 base, and the junction held 4 bases outside the gene matches. Germline CDR1 is MNHEY and CDR2 is SVGAGI. This CDR3 comprises 13 residues. CDR3 coding DNA: TGTGCCAGCAAAGACAGGGTATCCTACGAGCAGTACTTC. Translation gives CASKDRVSYEQYF.

CDR3: CASSPTGDNSPLHF. The CDR3 bases are TGTGCCAGCTCACCGACAGGGGATAATTCACCCCTCCACTTT. The rearrangement joins TRBV18 to TRBJ1-6; the match to TRBD1 covers 8 bases. V gave up 3 bases and J gave up 5 bases; unmatched junction bases: 0. CDR1 KGHSH and CDR2 LQKENI come from the germline V gene. The CDR3 extends over 14 amino acids.

The chain combines TRBV24-1 with TRBJ2-1, with 11 bases fitting TRBD1. This CDR3 has 16 amino acids. The germline CDR1 and CDR2 sequences are KGHDR and SFDVKD. The ends lost 4 bases at V and 2 bases at J; junction bases unmatched: 3. The CDR3 sequence is CATSDPDRGPYNEQFF. The CDR3 coding sequence is TGTGCCACCAGTGACCCGGACAGGGGGCCCTACAATGAGCAGTTCTTC.

The chain recombines TRBV4-1 with TRBJ1-2; 9 bases line up with TRBD1. Germline CDR1 is MGHRA and CDR2 is YSYEKL. J lost 6 bases, V lost 4 bases, and 21 bases had no gene match. This CDR3 spans 19 amino acids. CDR3 amino acids: CASSRENPGQGRPRDGYTF. The DNA of the CDR3 is TGCGCCAGCAGCCGAGAGAATCCGGGACAGGGCCGCCCGAGAGATGGCTACACCTTC.